This T cell receptor beta chain was identified in a study of shared clonotypes between healthy human individuals. Germline CDR1 and CDR2: SNHLY and FYNNEI. Trimming took 3 bases from V and 6 from J, leaving 5 bases between them. The CDR3 sequence is 12 residues long. The study, taken as a whole, reports: Among four donors, approximately 5.4% of naive CD4 clonotypes were found in common. Donors were few, which limited the genetic and exposure-history diversity represented.

On this clone itself: Its antigen remains unidentified. This CDR3 is also generated by other DNA sequences in the sample.

Method: immunoSEQ multiplex PCR; TCRdb's copy keeps in-frame clones and lacks some. Here the sample spans millions of clones, 93% being singletons. Sequencing used naive CD4+ T cells from PBMCs. Subset here: CD45RA+ positively selected. The V gene is TRBV2, the J gene TRBJ2-2; D is unclear. This TCR was sampled from a man aged 18 to 29 in good health. Some clones in this sample may be carry-over from other donors' samples. In nucleotides, the CDR3 is TGTGCCAGCAGTGAGCTCGCCGGGGAGCTGTTTTTT. It translates to CASSELAGELFF.